The source of this TCR beta chain is a study of CD8+ T cells in alopecia areata (dated by TCRdb to between 2017 and 2018). Context from the whole study: Treated patients were enrolled in an open-label pilot trial of oral tofacitinib at 5 to 10 mg twice daily for moderate-to-severe alopecia areata. immunoSEQ multiplex PCR using 35 Vbeta forward primers and 13 Jbeta reverse primers was used to amplify TCRbeta CDR3 regions. Scalp clonality was compared across normal scalp (n=4), patchy alopecia areata scalp (n=8), and alopecia totalis/universalis scalp (n=8). Scalp tissue and sorted CD4+ and CD8+ peripheral blood T cells from patchy and totalis/universalis alopecia areata patients and from healthy controls were covered by human TCRbeta sequencing. The SALT score, which quantifies the percentage of affected scalp surface area, was used to measure disease severity in treated patients. Biopsies were taken from tofacitinib-treated patients at baseline and again at 4 and 24 weeks into treatment, and several of those patients also had a later scalp biopsy. RNA came from the PAXgene miRNA kit for fixed scalp, the miRNeasy kit for PBMCs, and the RNeasy kit for mouse skin. Patients stayed on tofacitinib for 6 to 18 months and then had 6 months of follow-up off drug so that delayed response and recurrence could be assessed. To study T cell clonal expansion in alopecia areata, the researchers applied high-throughput TCRbeta sequencing to both the C3H/HeJ mouse model and human patients.

Library creation used the immunoSEQ multiplex PCR assay. RNA was extracted from all samples and reverse transcribed into cDNA, which served as template for TCR sequencing. SuperScript III was used to make first-strand cDNA, primed with a 2:1 mix of oligo-dT and random hexamers. A synthetic immune receptor repertoire was used to assess amplification bias, and residual bias was removed computationally. From the authors' description of their analysis: After raw reads were preprocessed to remove errors, the CDR3 was defined following IMGT conventions as running from the conserved cysteine to phenylalanine. To get clonality, Shannon entropy was normalized by log2 of the number of productive unique TCRs and the result was subtracted from 1. Whether scalp clones were CD4 or CD8 was inferred by matching scalp TCRbeta sequences against CD4 and CD8 repertoires sorted from blood. TCRdb re-hosts the immuneACCESS table, in-frame sequences only. Its copies lack some clones; in the studies checked, an unresolved V gene accounts for under half of them, and the cause for the rest is not known. V and J calls and clone size follow that table, whereas D and trimming were derived from the DNA. The sample profile shows approximately 170,000 clones; around 56% of them were found once. The top ten clones comprise roughly 0.7% of the sample.

In light of the paper, this sample's time point label describes: more than three weeks on oral tofacitinib. The treatment or condition label for this specimen denotes: oral pan-JAK inhibitor, 5-10 mg twice daily. Lesional scalp punch biopsies and peripheral blood were obtained from alopecia areata patients. PBMCs were isolated by density centrifugation and stained for CD3, CD4 and CD8, after which CD4+ and CD8+ T cells were sorted on a FACSAria. Details on this clone: Its cognate antigen has yet to be identified. Within one base of it there is no much larger clone, and no base qualities were kept.

There are 16 amino acids in the CDR3, from cysteine to phenylalanine inclusive. The kept DNA is CDR3 alone, 48 bases in frame from the first base. The trim is 6 bases for V and 2 bases for J, with a gap of 19 bases between the germline ends. CDR1 LNHNV and CDR2 YYDKDF are derived from the germline V gene (reference sequence). The full study reports these points: Because the treated cohort was small and included a single nonresponder, larger studies are needed to assess links between baseline CD8+ expansion and response. Many expanded lesional clones persisted in scalp and blood during tofacitinib treatment, which may partly explain relapse after stopping treatment. Compared with mice, TCR sequences shared between patients were less clear, possibly partly because of HLA diversity across the patient population. Unlike mouse skin, where gammadelta T cells dominate, normal human skin contains resident alphabeta T cells that get sequenced too, which complicates analysis of the scalp TCR repertoire. Lesional scalp, especially in alopecia totalis/universalis, showed higher clonality and more expanded CD8+ clones than normal scalp, suggesting antigenic drive. Scalp clonality and the number of expanded CD8+ clones among the top 100 scalp clones were significantly decreased by tofacitinib.

The sample consisted of CD4+ T cells sorted from blood, taken at week 4, from a patient treated with tofacitinib. The source of this sequence is a human donor with alopecia areata. The chain is made from TRBV15 and TRBJ2-5; TRBD1 is possibly the D segment (5 matching bases). The CDR3 protein sequence reads: CATRSRQGQGQETQYF. In nucleotides, the sequence is TGTGCCACCAGGAGCAGGCAGGGTCAAGGTCAAGAGACCCAGTACTTC.